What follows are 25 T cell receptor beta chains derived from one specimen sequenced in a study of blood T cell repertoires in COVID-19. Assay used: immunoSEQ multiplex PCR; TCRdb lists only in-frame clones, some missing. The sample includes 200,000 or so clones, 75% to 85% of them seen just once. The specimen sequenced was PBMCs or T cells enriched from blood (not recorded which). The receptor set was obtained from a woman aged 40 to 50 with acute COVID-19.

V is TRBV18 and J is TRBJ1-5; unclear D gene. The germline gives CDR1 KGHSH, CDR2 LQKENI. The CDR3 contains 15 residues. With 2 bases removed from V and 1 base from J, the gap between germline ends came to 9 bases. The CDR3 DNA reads TGTGCCAGCTCACCAAATGAGGGCAGCAATCAGCCCCAGCATTTT. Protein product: CASSPNEGSNQPQHF.

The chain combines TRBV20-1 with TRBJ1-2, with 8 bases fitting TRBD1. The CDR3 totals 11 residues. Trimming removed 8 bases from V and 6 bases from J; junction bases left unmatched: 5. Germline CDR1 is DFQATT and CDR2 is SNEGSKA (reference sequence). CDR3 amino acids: CSSIQGDGYTF. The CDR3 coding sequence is TGCAGTTCGATACAGGGGGATGGCTACACCTTC.

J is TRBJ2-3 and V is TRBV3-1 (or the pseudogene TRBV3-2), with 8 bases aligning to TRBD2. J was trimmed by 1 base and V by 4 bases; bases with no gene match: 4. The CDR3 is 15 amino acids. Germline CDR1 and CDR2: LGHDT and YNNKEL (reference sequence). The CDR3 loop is CASSLKAGGTDTQYF. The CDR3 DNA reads TGTGCCAGCAGCCTAAAAGCGGGGGGCACAGATACGCAGTATTTT.

The CDR3 spells CASSLEGQGWGEQYF. In DNA form, the CDR3 reads TGTGCCAGCAGCTTAGAGGGACAGGGGTGGGGCGAGCAGTACTTC. The chain has TRBV7-6 and TRBJ2-7; the match to TRBD1 covers 10 bases. The CDR3 sequence is 15 residues long. V trimming: 1 base; J trimming: 6 bases; junction bases outside the gene matches: 6. CDR1 is SGHVS, CDR2 FNYEAQ, per germline.

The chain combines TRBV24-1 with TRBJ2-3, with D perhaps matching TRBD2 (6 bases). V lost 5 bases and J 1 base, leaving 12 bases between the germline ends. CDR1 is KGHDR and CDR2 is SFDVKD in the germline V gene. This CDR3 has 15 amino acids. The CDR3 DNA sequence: TGTGCCACCAGTGCTGGCGGGGCTGGCACAGATACGCAGTATTTT. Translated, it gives CATSAGGAGTDTQYF.

For the CDR3, the DNA is TGTGCCAGCAGTTCCCCCCGGGGGTTGAACACTGAAGCTTTCTTT. This translates into CASSSPRGLNTEAFF. The chain couples TRBV28 to TRBJ1-1; D is possibly TRBD1 (5 bases). There are 15 residues in the CDR3. V dropped 4 bases and J dropped 0 bases, with 12 bases sitting between them. The germline gives CDR1 MDHEN, CDR2 SYDVKM.

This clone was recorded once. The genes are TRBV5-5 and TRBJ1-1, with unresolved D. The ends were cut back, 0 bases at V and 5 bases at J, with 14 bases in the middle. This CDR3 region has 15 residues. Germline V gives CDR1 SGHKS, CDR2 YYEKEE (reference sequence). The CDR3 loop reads CASSLEVLTGTEAFF. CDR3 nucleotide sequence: TGTGCCAGCAGCTTGGAAGTCCTAACGGGGACTGAAGCTTTCTTT.

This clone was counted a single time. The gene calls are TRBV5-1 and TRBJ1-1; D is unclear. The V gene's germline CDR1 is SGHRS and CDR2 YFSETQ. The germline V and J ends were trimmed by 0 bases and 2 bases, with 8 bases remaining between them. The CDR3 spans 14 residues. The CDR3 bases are TGCGCCAGCAGCTTGGATCGCGGAAACACTGAAGCTTTCTTT. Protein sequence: CASSLDRGNTEAFF.

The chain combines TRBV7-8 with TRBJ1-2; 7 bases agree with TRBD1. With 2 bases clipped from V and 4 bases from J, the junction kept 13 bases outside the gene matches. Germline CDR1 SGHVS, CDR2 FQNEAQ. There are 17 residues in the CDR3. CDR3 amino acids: CASSLSGQEGASYGYTF. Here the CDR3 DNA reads TGTGCCAGCAGCTTAAGTGGGCAGGAGGGGGCTAGCTATGGCTACACCTTC. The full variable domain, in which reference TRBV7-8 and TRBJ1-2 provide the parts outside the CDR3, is GAGVSQSPRYKVAKRGQDVALRCDPISGHVSLFWYQQALGQGPEFLTYFQNEAQLDKSGLPSDRFFAERPEGSVSTLKIQRTQQEDSAVYLCASSLSGQEGASYGYTFGSGTRLTVV.

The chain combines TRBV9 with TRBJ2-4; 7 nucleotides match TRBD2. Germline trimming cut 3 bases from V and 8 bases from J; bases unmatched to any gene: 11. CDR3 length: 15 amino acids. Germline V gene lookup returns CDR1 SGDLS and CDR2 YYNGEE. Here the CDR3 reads CASSARSGVEDIQYF. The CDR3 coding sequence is TGTGCCAGCAGCGCCAGGAGCGGGGTCGAGGACATTCAGTACTTC. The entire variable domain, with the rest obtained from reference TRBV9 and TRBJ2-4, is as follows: DSGVTQTPKHLITATGQRVTLRCSPRSGDLSVYWYQQSLDQGLQFLIQYYNGEERAKGNILERFSAQQFPDLHSELNLSSLELGDSALYFCASSARSGVEDIQYFGAGTRLSVL.

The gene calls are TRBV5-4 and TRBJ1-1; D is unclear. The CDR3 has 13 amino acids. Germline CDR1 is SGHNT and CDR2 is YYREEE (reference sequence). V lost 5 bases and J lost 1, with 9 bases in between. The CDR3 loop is CASSPGPNTEAFF. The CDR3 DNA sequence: TGTGCCAGCAGTCCAGGTCCGAACACTGAAGCTTTCTTT.

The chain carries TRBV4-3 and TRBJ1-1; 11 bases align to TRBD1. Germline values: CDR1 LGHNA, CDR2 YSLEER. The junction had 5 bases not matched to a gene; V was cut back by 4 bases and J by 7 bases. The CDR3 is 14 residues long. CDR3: CASSLGTGGGEAFF. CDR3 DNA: TGCGCCAGCAGCCTCGGGACAGGGGGAGGTGAAGCTTTCTTT.

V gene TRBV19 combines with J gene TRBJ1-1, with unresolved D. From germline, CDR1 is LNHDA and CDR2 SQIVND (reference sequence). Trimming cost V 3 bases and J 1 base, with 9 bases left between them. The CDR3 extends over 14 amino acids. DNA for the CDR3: TGTGCCAGTAGTATTATGTCCCGGAACACTGAAGCTTTCTTT. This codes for CASSIMSRNTEAFF. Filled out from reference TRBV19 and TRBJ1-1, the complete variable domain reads DGGITQSPKYLFRKEGQNVTLSCEQNLNHDAMYWYRQDPGQGLRLIYYSQIVNDFQKGDIAEGYSVSREKKESFPLTVTSAQKNPTAFYLCASSIMSRNTEAFFGQGTRLTVV.

Written as DNA, the CDR3 is TGTGCCAGCAGCTTACGACAGAGCTCCTACGAGCAGTACTTC. Translating gives CASSLRQSSYEQYF. This chain joins TRBV7-2 and TRBJ2-7; tentatively, D is TRBD1 (5 bases). The CDR3 has 14 amino acids. Germline V gene lookup returns CDR1 SGHTA and CDR2 FQGNSA. Trimming removed 2 bases at V and 0 bases at J, with 8 bases between.

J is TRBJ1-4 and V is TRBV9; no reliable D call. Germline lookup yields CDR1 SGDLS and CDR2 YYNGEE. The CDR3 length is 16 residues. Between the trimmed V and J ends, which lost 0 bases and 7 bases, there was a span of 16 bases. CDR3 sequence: CASSVGDITGGEKLFF. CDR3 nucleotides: TGTGCCAGCAGCGTAGGGGATATAACTGGAGGTGAAAAACTGTTTTTT. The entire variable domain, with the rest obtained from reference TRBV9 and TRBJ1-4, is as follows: DSGVTQTPKHLITATGQRVTLRCSPRSGDLSVYWYQQSLDQGLQFLIQYYNGEERAKGNILERFSAQQFPDLHSELNLSSLELGDSALYFCASSVGDITGGEKLFFGSGTQLSVL.

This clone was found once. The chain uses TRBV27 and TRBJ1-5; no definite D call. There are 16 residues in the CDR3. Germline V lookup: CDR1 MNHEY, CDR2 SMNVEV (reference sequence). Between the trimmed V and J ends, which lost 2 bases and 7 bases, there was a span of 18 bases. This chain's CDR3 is CASSLNHPGLRQPQHF. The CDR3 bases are TGTGCCAGCAGTTTAAATCATCCGGGGTTACGCCAGCCCCAGCATTTT.

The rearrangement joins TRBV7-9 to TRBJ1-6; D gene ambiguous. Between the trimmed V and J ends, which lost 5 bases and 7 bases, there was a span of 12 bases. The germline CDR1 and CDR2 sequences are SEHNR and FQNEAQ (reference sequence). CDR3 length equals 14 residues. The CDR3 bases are TGTGCCAGCAGCCCTACTTCTGCGAATTCACCCCTCCACTTT. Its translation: CASSPTSANSPLHF. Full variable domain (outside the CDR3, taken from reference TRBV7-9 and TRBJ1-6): DTGVSQNPRHKITKRGQNVTFRCDPISEHNRLYWYRQTLGQGPEFLTYFQNEAQLEKSRLLSDRFSAERPKGSFSTLEIQRTEQGDSAMYLCASSPTSANSPLHFGNGTRLTVT.

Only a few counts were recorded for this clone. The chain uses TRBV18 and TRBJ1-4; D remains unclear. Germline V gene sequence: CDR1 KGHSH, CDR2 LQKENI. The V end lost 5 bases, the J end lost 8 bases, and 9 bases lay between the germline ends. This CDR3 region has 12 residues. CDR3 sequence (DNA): TGTGCCAGCTCATCGAGCAGGGAAAAACTGTTTTTT. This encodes CASSSSREKLFF. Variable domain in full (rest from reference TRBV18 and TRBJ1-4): NAGVMQNPRHLVRRRGQEARLRCSPMKGHSHVYWYRQLPEEGLKFMVYLQKENIIDESGMPKERFSAEFPKEGPSILRIQQVVRGDSAAYFCASSSSREKLFFGSGTQLSVL.

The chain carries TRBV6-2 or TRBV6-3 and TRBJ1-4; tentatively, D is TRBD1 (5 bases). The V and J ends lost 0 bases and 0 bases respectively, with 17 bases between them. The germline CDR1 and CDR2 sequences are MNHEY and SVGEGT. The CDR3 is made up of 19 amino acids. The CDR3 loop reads CASSYSSEAGTATNEKLFF. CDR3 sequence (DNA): TGTGCCAGCAGTTACTCGAGCGAGGCAGGGACTGCAACTAATGAAAAACTGTTTTTT.

CDR3 nucleotide sequence: TGTGCCAGCAGTCCAAGTGGGACTAGAGGGGACAATGAGCAGTTCTTC. Protein: CASSPSGTRGDNEQFF. V gene TRBV2 combines with J gene TRBJ2-1; 8 nucleotides match TRBD2. The CDR3 has 16 amino acids. CDR1 SNHLY and CDR2 FYNNEI come from the germline V gene. V gave up 5 bases and J gave up 5 bases; unmatched junction bases: 11.

The DNA for the CDR3 is TGTGCCACCAGTGATTTTCTAGCGGGAGTAACAGATACGCAGTATTTT. Its protein is CATSDFLAGVTDTQYF. This rearrangement joins TRBV24-1 to TRBJ2-3, with 10 nucleotides matching TRBD2. The CDR3 has 16 residues. CDR1 is KGHDR, CDR2 SFDVKD, per germline. J was trimmed by 3 bases and V by 1 base; bases with no gene match: 3.

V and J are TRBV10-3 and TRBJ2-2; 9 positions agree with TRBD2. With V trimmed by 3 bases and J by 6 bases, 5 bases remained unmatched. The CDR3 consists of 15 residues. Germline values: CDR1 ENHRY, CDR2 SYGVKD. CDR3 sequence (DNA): TGTGCCATCAGTGATAAGCGGGAGGTGTCCGGGGAGCTGTTTTTT. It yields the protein CAISDKREVSGELFF.

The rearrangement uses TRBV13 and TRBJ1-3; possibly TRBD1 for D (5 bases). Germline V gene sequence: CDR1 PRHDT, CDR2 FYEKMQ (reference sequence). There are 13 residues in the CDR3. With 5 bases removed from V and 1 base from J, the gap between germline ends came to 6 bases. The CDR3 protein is CASSQGSGNTIYF. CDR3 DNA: TGTGCCAGCAGCCAGGGTTCTGGAAACACCATATATTTT.

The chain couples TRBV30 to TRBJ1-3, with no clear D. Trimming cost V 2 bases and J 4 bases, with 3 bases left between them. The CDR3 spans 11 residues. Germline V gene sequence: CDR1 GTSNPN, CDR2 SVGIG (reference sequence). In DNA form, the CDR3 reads TGTGCCTGGAGTCTGGGAAACACCATATATTTT. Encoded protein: CAWSLGNTIYF.

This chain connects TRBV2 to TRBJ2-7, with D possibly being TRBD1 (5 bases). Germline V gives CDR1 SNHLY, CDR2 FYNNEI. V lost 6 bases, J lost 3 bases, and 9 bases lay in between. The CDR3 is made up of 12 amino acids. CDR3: CASSGDSYEQYF. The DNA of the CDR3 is TGTGCCAGCAGCGGAGACAGCTACGAGCAGTACTTC.